The 31 T cell receptor beta chains below come from one sample, sequenced in a study of identical twins. TCRdb re-derived calls from the 5' RACE reads in MiXCR, one entry per CDR3 protein. Of approximately 700,000 distinct CDR3 sequences in the sample, around 5.7% are singletons; the top ten hold around 1.7%. Sequencing was performed on naive T cells sorted from blood. The source of these receptors is a man younger than 30 in good health.

The chain recombines TRBV11-2 with TRBJ2-1; a possible D gene is TRBD1 (5 bases). CDR1 is SGHAT, CDR2 FQNNGV, per germline. There are 13 residues in the CDR3. V gave up 7 bases and J gave up 12 bases, with 19 bases separating them. Written as DNA, the CDR3 is TGTGCCAGCACCCCAGTAGTTCAGGGTGCGCAGTTCTTC. Its translation is CASTPVVQGAQFF.

This clonotype has more than one count but fewer than ten. This chain links TRBV7-2 with TRBJ2-3, with D perhaps being TRBD1 or TRBD2 (6 bases each). The CDR3 sequence is 15 residues long. Germline V gene lookup returns CDR1 SGHTA and CDR2 FQGNSA. The V end was cut by 5 bases, the J end by 4 bases, with 16 bases between. This CDR3 reads CASSRDRRDSDTQYF. The CDR3 DNA reads TGTGCCAGCAGCCGAGACAGGAGGGACTCAGATACGCAGTATTTT. The full variable domain, completed using reference TRBV7-2 and TRBJ2-3, is GAGVSQSPSNKVTEKGKDVELRCDPISGHTALYWYRQSLGQGLEFLIYFQGNSAPDKSGLPSDRFSAERTGGSVSTLTIQRTQQEDSAVYLCASSRDRRDSDTQYFGPGTRLTVL.

This clonotype was seen a few times. The genes are TRBV7-3 and TRBJ2-1; the match to TRBD2 covers 7 bases. CDR1 SGHTA and CDR2 FQGTGA come from the germline V gene. This CDR3 is 15 amino acids long. Unmatched junction bases numbered 12, after V lost 5 bases and J lost 8 bases. CDR3 DNA sequence: TGTGCCAGCAGCCCTGGCGGCGGGGGTGGTCATGAGCAGTTCTTC. Its translation: CASSPGGGGGHEQFF.

This chain connects TRBV24-1 to TRBJ2-2; D call uncertain. The CDR3 length is 14 residues. Germline lookup yields CDR1 KGHDR and CDR2 SFDVKD. With 5 bases removed from V and 7 bases from J, the gap between germline ends came to 13 bases. The CDR3 region is CATSGHSTFGELFF. The CDR3 DNA follows: TGTGCCACCAGTGGCCACTCTACTTTCGGGGAGCTGTTTTTT.

The chain employs TRBV12-3 or TRBV12-4 and TRBJ1-5; 7 bases match TRBD1. With 3 bases clipped from V and 2 bases from J, the junction kept 4 bases outside the gene matches. The CDR3 sequence is 15 residues long. CDR3 nucleotides: TGTGCCAGCAGTTTCGAAACAGGGGGCAATCAGCCCCAGCATTTT. The encoded protein is CASSFETGGNQPQHF.

The chain couples TRBV5-1 to TRBJ1-1; D uncertain. CDR1 and CDR2 from the germline V gene are SGHRS and YFSETQ. The CDR3 has 14 amino acids. Trimming stripped 0 bases from V and 7 bases from J, with 13 bases between. The CDR3 here is CASSLGRGSVEAFF. For the CDR3, the DNA is TGCGCCAGCAGCTTGGGGCGAGGGTCGGTTGAAGCTTTCTTT.

This clonotype appeared many times. The chain couples TRBV12-3 or TRBV12-4 to TRBJ2-5, with D unresolved. CDR3 length: 13 amino acids. Between the trimmed V and J ends, which lost 6 bases and 5 bases, there was a span of 13 bases. This chain's CDR3 is CASSQGPRETQYF. The CDR3 coding sequence is TGTGCCAGCAGCCAAGGACCTAGGGAGACCCAGTACTTC.

At least ten counts were recorded for this clonotype. V gene TRBV20-1 combines with J gene TRBJ2-2, with D uncertain. CDR3 size: 12 residues. The germline gives CDR1 DFQATT, CDR2 SNEGSKA (reference sequence). Trimming cost V 2 bases and J 3 bases, with 4 bases left between them. CDR3 in DNA: TGCAGTGCTAGAAATGACACCGGGGAGCTGTTTTTT. Amino acid sequence: CSARNDTGELFF.

This sequence joins TRBV29-1 and TRBJ1-1; TRBD1 is a possible D gene (6 bases). This CDR3 contains 12 residues. Germline-derived CDR1 and CDR2 are SQVTM and ANQGSEA. Trimming pared 3 bases from V and 10 bases from J, leaving 15 bases between. The CDR3 loop reads CSVEITGILAFF. As DNA, the CDR3 is TGCAGCGTTGAGATTACAGGGATACTAGCTTTCTTT.

J is TRBJ2-3 and V is TRBV19; TRBD1 might be the D (5 bases). The germline gives CDR1 LNHDA, CDR2 SQIVND (reference sequence). This CDR3 is built from 16 residues. Trimming stripped 6 bases from V and 2 bases from J, with 18 bases between. The CDR3 sequence: CASSPRAALLTDTQYF. The CDR3 coding sequence is TGTGCCAGTAGCCCCAGGGCGGCATTACTCACAGATACGCAGTATTTT.

This clonotype was seen repeatedly, ten times or more. The chain carries TRBV2 and TRBJ1-1; the D gene is possibly TRBD1 (5 bases). Germline assignment: CDR1 SNHLY and CDR2 FYNNEI. Trimming shortened V by 6 bases and J by 8 bases, and 16 bases separated the two germline ends. This CDR3 has 13 residues. The CDR3 reads CASRRDSGSEAFF. The CDR3 DNA follows: TGTGCCAGCAGGAGAGACAGTGGCTCAGAAGCTTTCTTT.

The table lists this clonotype with many counts. This rearrangement joins TRBV4-1 to TRBJ2-3; 7 bases align to TRBD1. The CDR3 extends over 14 amino acids. Germline V gene data show CDR1 as MGHRA and CDR2 as YSYEKL. Trimming cost V 4 bases and J 6 bases; bases outside gene matches: 7. As DNA, the CDR3 is TGCGCCAGCAGCCGCGGACAGGAGCGCGATACGCAGTATTTT. This gives the protein CASSRGQERDTQYF.

This clonotype was counted at least ten times. The V call is TRBV5-5, the J call TRBJ1-1; no clear D. This CDR3 has 12 amino acids. Germline CDR1 is SGHKS and CDR2 is YYEKEE (reference sequence). V was shortened by 4 bases and J by 1 base, with 5 bases between the two germline ends. The CDR3 bases are TGTGCCAGCAGCCACCGGAACACTGAAGCTTTCTTT. Translation: CASSHRNTEAFF.

The chain uses TRBV2 and TRBJ2-3, with a weak D call TRBD2 (7 bases). Trimming removed 5 bases from V and 1 base from J, with 16 bases in between. Germline CDR1 and CDR2: SNHLY and FYNNEI. The CDR3 has 16 amino acids. The CDR3 loop reads CASSKGGVPGTDTQYF. CDR3 DNA sequence: TGTGCCAGCAGTAAGGGGGGGGTACCTGGCACAGATACGCAGTATTTT.

The chain couples TRBV6-2 or TRBV6-3 to TRBJ2-7, with D perhaps TRBD2 (6 bases). Germline CDR1 and CDR2: MNHEY and SVGEGT. With 5 bases removed from V and 0 bases from J, the gap between germline ends came to 14 bases. This CDR3 has 15 residues. The CDR3, as DNA: TGTGCCAGCAGTGGTCTAGCGCCGAGCTCCTACGAGCAGTACTTC. It yields the protein CASSGLAPSSYEQYF.

V usage is TRBV11-2 and J usage is TRBJ2-1; 9 bases are a match to TRBD2. Germline V gene lookup returns CDR1 SGHAT and CDR2 FQNNGV. CDR3 length: 17 residues. Trimming removed 7 bases from V and 8 bases from J; junction bases left unmatched: 18. Here the CDR3 reads CASNTGIAGASGDEQFF. DNA for the CDR3: TGTGCCAGCAACACTGGAATAGCGGGAGCCTCGGGCGATGAGCAGTTCTTC. Looking up the rest from reference TRBV11-2 and TRBJ2-1 gives the full variable domain: EAGVAQSPRYKIIEKRQSVAFWCNPISGHATLYWYQQILGQGPKLLIQFQNNGVVDDSQLPKDRFSAERLKGVDSTLKIQPAKLEDSAVYLCASNTGIAGASGDEQFFGPGTRLTVL.

The CDR3, as DNA: TGTGCCAGCAGCTCAACCGGGACTAGCGGGAGGGCCGGGTACATTCAGTACTTC. This codes for CASSSTGTSGRAGYIQYF. The J gene is TRBJ2-4, the V gene TRBV3-1, with 16 nucleotides matching TRBD2. The CDR3 extends over 18 amino acids. J gave up 8 bases and V 5 bases, and 12 bases lay outside the gene matches. From germline, CDR1 is LGHDT and CDR2 YNNKEL (reference sequence). Combining the CDR3 with reference TRBV3-1 and TRBJ2-4 gives the whole variable domain DTAVSQTPKYLVTQMGNDKSIKCEQNLGHDTMYWYKQDSKKFLKIMFSYNNKELIINETVPNRFSPKSPDKAHLNLHINSLELGDSAVYFCASSSTGTSGRAGYIQYFGAGTRLSVL.

This clonotype was counted ten times or more. The chain couples TRBV2 to TRBJ2-1; D remains ambiguous. V dropped 3 bases and J dropped 3 bases, with 15 bases sitting between them. The CDR3 sequence is 16 residues long. Looked up from germline, CDR1 is SNHLY and CDR2 is FYNNEI. The CDR3, as DNA: TGTGCCAGCAGTGAGGAGAGGCGGCCCCTCTACAATGAGCAGTTCTTC. Translating it yields CASSEERRPLYNEQFF.

This clonotype was found a few times. The genes are TRBV7-9 and TRBJ2-5; 8 bases fit TRBD1. The CDR3 has 16 amino acids. Trimming at V came to 8 bases and at J to 3 bases, leaving 14 bases not matched to a gene. CDR1 and CDR2 (germline): SEHNR, FQNEAQ (reference sequence). The CDR3 sequence: CASASGIRTGKETQYF. Written as DNA, the CDR3 is TGTGCCAGCGCATCCGGGATTAGGACAGGGAAAGAGACCCAGTACTTC.

This clonotype was picked up a small number of times. The chain couples TRBV18 to TRBJ1-4; D might be TRBD1 (6 bases). The CDR3 loop spans 15 amino acids. CDR1 is KGHSH, CDR2 LQKENI, per germline. V gave up 8 bases and J gave up 4 bases, with 17 bases separating them. The CDR3 coding sequence is TGTGCCAGCCTTCGGGACACAAGTTTTAATGAAAAACTGTTTTTT. This encodes CASLRDTSFNEKLFF.

This clonotype was detected ten times or more. The rearrangement links TRBV9 to TRBJ2-7; the match to TRBD1 covers 7 bases. V shed 0 bases and J 0 bases; nucleotides not matched to a gene: 3. The germline gives CDR1 SGDLS, CDR2 YYNGEE. CDR3 length equals 15 residues. The CDR3 DNA reads as TGTGCCAGCAGCGTAGGGACAGGATACTCCTACGAGCAGTACTTC. Amino acid sequence: CASSVGTGYSYEQYF.

The J gene is TRBJ2-5, the V gene TRBV6-1, with TRBD2 as a possible D gene (6 bases). Per the germline V gene, CDR1 is MNHNS and CDR2 is SASEGT. V dropped 5 bases and J dropped 7 bases, with 17 bases sitting between them. CDR3 size: 14 residues. In nucleotides, the CDR3 is TGTGCCAGCAGTCGGGCGGGATTGGGGGGGACCCAGTACTTC. It translates to CASSRAGLGGTQYF.

This clonotype was seen ten or more times. This chain uses TRBV5-1 with TRBJ2-3; D may be TRBD1 or TRBD2 (5 bases each). V lost 7 bases to trimming and J lost 2 bases, with 17 bases between them. The length of the CDR3 is 15 residues. In germline, CDR1 is SGHRS, CDR2 YFSETQ. CDR3 DNA sequence: TGCGCCAGCGTTCCGGGGACGGTTCCCACAGATACGCAGTATTTT. It is translated as CASVPGTVPTDTQYF.

This clonotype came up a few times. V is TRBV5-1 and J is TRBJ2-1; 9 positions match TRBD2. The V gene's germline CDR1 is SGHRS and CDR2 YFSETQ. The junction had 12 bases not matched to a gene; V was cut back by 1 base and J by 1 base. This CDR3 comprises 19 residues. The CDR3 nucleotides read TGCGCCAGCAGCTTGTCTCCTTATCGACTAGCGGATTCCTACAATGAGCAGTTCTTC. Its translation is CASSLSPYRLADSYNEQFF.

This clonotype showed up many times. CDR3 in DNA: TGCGCCAGCAACCCACTACAGGGGCTTAATGAAAAACTGTTTTTT. Translation gives CASNPLQGLNEKLFF. The rearrangement joins TRBV4-1 to TRBJ1-4; 7 bases agree with TRBD1. J lost 4 bases, V lost 7 bases, and 9 bases had no gene match. This CDR3 is built from 15 residues. CDR1 is MGHRA, CDR2 YSYEKL, per germline.

The chain carries TRBV7-9 and TRBJ2-1; no firm D call. The V gene's germline CDR1 is SEHNR and CDR2 FQNEAQ (reference sequence). V dropped 7 bases and J dropped 2 bases, with 12 bases sitting between them. CDR3 length: 14 amino acids. CDR3 DNA sequence: TGTGCCAGCATGTCGGGTTTCACCTACAATGAGCAGTTCTTC. It translates to CASMSGFTYNEQFF.

V is TRBV6-1 and J is TRBJ1-3, with unresolved D. Trimming cost V 3 bases and J 16 bases, with 25 bases left between them. The V gene's germline CDR1 is MNHNS and CDR2 SASEGT. The CDR3 contains 15 residues. In DNA, the CDR3 is TGTGCCAGCAGTGAGACTACGTCCCGGGCGGGAAGGAGGTATTTT. It translates to CASSETTSRAGRRYF.

The table lists this clonotype with many counts. The chain combines TRBV5-1 with TRBJ2-5; TRBD1 matches 7 bases. V shed 5 bases and J 3 bases; nucleotides not matched to a gene: 4. This CDR3 has 13 residues. CDR1 and CDR2 (germline): SGHRS, YFSETQ. In nucleotides, the CDR3 is TGCGCCAGCAGGGCCGGGACAGAAGAGACCCAGTACTTC. Translating it yields CASRAGTEETQYF.

The rearrangement uses TRBV29-1 and TRBJ2-7; D assignment may be TRBD1 or TRBD2 (5 bases each). V was cut by 6 bases and J by 1 base, with 19 bases left in between. The CDR3 spans 15 residues. Per the germline V gene, CDR1 is SQVTM and CDR2 is ANQGSEA. The CDR3 spells CSVAGRDPGSYEQYF. The CDR3 bases are TGCAGCGTCGCGGGCCGGGACCCAGGATCCTACGAGCAGTACTTC.

This clonotype came up a few times. The chain uses TRBV5-5 and TRBJ2-7; 10 bases are a match to TRBD1. This CDR3 region has 18 residues. Trimming cost V 0 bases and J 2 bases; bases outside gene matches: 11. Germline values: CDR1 SGHKS, CDR2 YYEKEE (reference sequence). CDR3 amino acids: CASSLEWDRGPETYEQYF. The DNA of the CDR3 is TGTGCCAGCAGCTTGGAATGGGACAGGGGTCCGGAAACCTACGAGCAGTACTTC.

The J gene is TRBJ2-3, the V gene TRBV5-1; 7 nucleotides align to TRBD1. The CDR3 spans 15 residues. The ends lost 7 bases at V and 2 bases at J; junction bases unmatched: 10. Germline CDR1 and CDR2: SGHRS and YFSETQ. Here the CDR3 reads CASSPTGSFTDTQYF. CDR3 sequence (DNA): TGCGCCAGCTCTCCGACAGGGTCATTCACAGATACGCAGTATTTT.